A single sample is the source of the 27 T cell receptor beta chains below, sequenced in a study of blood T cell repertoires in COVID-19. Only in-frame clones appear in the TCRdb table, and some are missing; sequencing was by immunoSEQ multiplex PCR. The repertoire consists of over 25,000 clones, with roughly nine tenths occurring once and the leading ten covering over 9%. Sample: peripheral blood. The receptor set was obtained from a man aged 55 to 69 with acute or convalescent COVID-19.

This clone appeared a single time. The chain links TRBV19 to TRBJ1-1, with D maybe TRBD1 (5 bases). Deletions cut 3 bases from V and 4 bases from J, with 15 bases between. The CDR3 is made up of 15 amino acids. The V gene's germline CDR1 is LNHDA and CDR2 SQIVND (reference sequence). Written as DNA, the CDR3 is TGTGCCAGTAGTATCAGAGGGGCGGGGGGCACTGAAGCTTTCTTT. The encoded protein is CASSIRGAGGTEAFF.

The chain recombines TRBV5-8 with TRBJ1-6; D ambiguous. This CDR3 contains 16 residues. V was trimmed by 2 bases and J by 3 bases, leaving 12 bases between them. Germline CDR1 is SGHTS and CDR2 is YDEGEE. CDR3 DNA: TGTGCCAGCAGCTTTAACACAATGATCTATAATTCACCCCTCCACTTT. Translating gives CASSFNTMIYNSPLHF. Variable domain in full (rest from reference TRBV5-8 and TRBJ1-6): EAGVTQSPTHLIKTRGQQATLRCSPISGHTSVYWYQQALGLGLQFLLWYDEGEERNRGNFPPRFSGRQFPNYSSELNVNALELEDSALYLCASSFNTMIYNSPLHFGNGTRLTVT.

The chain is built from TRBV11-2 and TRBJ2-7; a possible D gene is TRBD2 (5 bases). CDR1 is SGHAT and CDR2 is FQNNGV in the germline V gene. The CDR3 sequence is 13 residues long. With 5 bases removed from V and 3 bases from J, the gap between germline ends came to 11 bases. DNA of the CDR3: TGTGCCAGCAGCATCGGACTCCTCTACGAGCAGTACTTC. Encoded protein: CASSIGLLYEQYF.

Here the CDR3 reads CASSLRTGYQPQHF. CDR3 in DNA: TGTGCCAGCAGTTTAAGGACAGGGTATCAGCCCCAGCATTTT. The rearrangement links TRBV27 to TRBJ1-5, with 8 bases aligning to TRBD1. The CDR3 loop spans 14 amino acids. J lost 5 bases, V lost 2 bases, and 2 bases had no gene match. Germline V CDR1 and CDR2: MNHEY, SMNVEV (reference sequence).

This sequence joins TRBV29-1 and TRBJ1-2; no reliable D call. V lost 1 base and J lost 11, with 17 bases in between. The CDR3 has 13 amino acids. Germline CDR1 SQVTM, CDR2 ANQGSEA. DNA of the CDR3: TGCAGCGTTGAAGGCCCGGGAGGGTTAAGGTACACCTTC. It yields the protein CSVEGPGGLRYTF.

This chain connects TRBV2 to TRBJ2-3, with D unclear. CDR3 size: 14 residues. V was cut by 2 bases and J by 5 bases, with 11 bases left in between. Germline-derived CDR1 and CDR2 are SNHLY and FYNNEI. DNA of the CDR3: TGTGCCAGCAGTGAATTTCAGCGAGGAGATACGCAGTATTTT. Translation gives CASSEFQRGDTQYF. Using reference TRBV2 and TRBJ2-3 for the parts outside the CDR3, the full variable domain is EPEVTQTPSHQVTQMGQEVILRCVPISNHLYFYWYRQILGQKVEFLVSFYNNEISEKSEIFDDQFSVERPDGSNFTLKIRSTKLEDSAMYFCASSEFQRGDTQYFGPGTRLTVL.

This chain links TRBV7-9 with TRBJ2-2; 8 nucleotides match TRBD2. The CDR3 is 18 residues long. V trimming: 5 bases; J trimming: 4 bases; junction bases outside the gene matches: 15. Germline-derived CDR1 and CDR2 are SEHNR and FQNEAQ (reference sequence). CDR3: CASSPPGLGERGTGELFF. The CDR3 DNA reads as TGTGCCAGCAGCCCCCCGGGACTAGGGGAGAGGGGCACCGGGGAGCTGTTTTTT.

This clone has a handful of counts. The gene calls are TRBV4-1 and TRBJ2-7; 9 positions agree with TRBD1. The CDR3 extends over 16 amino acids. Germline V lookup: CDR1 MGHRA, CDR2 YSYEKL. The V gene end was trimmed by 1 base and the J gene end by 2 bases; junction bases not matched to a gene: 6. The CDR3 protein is CASSQGGDRGTYEQYF. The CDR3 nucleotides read TGCGCCAGCAGCCAAGGTGGTGACAGGGGGACCTACGAGCAGTACTTC.

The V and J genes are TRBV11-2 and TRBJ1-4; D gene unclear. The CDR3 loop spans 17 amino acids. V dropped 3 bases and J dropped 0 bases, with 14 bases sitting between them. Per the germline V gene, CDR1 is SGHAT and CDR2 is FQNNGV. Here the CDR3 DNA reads TGTGCCAGCAGCTTGAGGAGAGAGACGGCAACTAATGAAAAACTGTTTTTT. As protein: CASSLRRETATNEKLFF.

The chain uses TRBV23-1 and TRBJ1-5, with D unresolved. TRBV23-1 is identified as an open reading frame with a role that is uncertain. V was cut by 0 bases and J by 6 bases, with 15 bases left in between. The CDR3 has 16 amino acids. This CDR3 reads CASSQSSGFFRQPQHF. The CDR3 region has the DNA TGCGCCAGCAGTCAATCGTCGGGGTTTTTCCGTCAGCCCCAGCATTTT.

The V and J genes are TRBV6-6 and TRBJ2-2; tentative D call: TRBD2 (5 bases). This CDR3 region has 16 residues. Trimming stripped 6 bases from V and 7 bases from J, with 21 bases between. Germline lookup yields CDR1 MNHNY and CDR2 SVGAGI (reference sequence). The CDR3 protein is CASRDAGRGGDGELFF. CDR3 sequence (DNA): TGTGCCAGCAGAGACGCGGGCCGAGGTGGCGACGGGGAGCTGTTTTTT.

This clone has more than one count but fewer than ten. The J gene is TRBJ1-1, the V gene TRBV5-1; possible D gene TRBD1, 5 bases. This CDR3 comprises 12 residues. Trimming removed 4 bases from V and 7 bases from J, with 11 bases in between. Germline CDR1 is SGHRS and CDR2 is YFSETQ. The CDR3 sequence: CASSRLQGEAFF. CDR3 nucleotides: TGCGCCAGCAGCCGCCTCCAGGGTGAAGCTTTCTTT. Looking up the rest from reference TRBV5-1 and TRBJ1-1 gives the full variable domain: KAGVTQTPRYLIKTRGQQVTLSCSPISGHRSVSWYQQTPGQGLQFLFEYFSETQRNKGNFPGRFSGRQFSNSRSEMNVSTLELGDSALYLCASSRLQGEAFFGQGTRLTVV.

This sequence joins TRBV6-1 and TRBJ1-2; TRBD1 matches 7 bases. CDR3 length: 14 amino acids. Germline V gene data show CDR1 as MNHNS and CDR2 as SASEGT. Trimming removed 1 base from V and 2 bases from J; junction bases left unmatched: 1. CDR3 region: CASSEGRGNYGYTF. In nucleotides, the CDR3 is TGTGCCAGCAGTGAAGGCAGGGGGAACTATGGCTACACCTTC.

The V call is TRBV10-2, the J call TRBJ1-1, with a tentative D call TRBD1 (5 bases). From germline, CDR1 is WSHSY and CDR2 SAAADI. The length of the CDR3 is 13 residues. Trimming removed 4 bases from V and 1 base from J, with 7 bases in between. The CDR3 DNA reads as TGCGCCAGCAGTGCCCAGGGGAACACTGAAGCTTTCTTT. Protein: CASSAQGNTEAFF.

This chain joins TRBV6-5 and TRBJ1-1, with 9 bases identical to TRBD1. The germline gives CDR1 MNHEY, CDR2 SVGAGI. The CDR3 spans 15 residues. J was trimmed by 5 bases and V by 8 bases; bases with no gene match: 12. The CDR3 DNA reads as TGTGCCAGCGGATGGACAGGGGCCCTGGGGACTGAAGCTTTCTTT. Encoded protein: CASGWTGALGTEAFF.

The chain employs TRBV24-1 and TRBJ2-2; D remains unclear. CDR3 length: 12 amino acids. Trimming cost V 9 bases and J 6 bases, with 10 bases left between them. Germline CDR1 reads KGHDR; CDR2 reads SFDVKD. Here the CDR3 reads CATELRAGELFF. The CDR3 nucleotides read TGTGCCACCGAACTTAGAGCCGGGGAGCTGTTTTTT.

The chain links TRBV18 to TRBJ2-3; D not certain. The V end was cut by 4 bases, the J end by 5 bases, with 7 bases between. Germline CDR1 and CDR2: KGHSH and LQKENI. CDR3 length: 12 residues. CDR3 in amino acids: CASSLSLDTQYF. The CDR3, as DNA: TGTGCCAGCTCACTGTCTCTAGATACGCAGTATTTT.

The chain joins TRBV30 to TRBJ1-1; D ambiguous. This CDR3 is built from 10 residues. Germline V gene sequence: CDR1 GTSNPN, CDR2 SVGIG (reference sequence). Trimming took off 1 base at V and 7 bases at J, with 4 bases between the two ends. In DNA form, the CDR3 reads TGTGCCTGGAGTGGCTATGAAGCTTTCTTT. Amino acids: CAWSGYEAFF.

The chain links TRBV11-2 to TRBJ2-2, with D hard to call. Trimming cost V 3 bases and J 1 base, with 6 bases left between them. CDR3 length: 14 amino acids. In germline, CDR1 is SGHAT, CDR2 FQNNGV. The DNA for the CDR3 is TGTGCCAGCAGCTTCGGAGAGAACACCGGGGAGCTGTTTTTT. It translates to CASSFGENTGELFF.

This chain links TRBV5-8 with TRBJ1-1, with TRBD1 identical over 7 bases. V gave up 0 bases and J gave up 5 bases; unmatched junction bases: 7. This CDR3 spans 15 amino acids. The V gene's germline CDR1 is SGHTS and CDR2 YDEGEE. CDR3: CASSLEGRGWTEAFF. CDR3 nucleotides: TGTGCCAGCAGCTTGGAAGGCAGGGGGTGGACTGAAGCTTTCTTT.

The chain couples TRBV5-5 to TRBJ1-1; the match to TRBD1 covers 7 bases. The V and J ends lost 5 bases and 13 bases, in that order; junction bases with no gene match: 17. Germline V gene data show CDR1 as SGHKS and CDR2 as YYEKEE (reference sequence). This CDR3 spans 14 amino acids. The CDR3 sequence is CASSSPGTATKDFF. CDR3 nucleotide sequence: TGTGCCAGCAGTTCGCCGGGGACAGCCACCAAGGATTTCTTT.

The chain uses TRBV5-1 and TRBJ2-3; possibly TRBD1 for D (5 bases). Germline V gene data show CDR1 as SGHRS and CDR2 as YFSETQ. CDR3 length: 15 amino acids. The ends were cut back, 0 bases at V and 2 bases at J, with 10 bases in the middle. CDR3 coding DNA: TGCGCCAGCAGCTTGGGGGGCGACCACACAGATACGCAGTATTTT. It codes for CASSLGGDHTDTQYF.

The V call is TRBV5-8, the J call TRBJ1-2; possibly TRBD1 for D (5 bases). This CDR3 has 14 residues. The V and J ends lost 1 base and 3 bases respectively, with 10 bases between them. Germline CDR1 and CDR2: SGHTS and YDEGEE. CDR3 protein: CASSLSGADYGYTF. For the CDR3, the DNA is TGTGCCAGCAGCTTGTCTGGGGCCGACTATGGCTACACCTTC.

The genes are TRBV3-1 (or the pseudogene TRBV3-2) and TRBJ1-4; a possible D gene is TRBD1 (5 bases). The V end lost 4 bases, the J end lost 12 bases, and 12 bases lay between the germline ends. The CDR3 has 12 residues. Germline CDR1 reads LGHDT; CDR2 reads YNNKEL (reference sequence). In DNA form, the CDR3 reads TGTGCCAGCAGCCCACGGGGGACTCAACTGTTTTTT. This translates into CASSPRGTQLFF.

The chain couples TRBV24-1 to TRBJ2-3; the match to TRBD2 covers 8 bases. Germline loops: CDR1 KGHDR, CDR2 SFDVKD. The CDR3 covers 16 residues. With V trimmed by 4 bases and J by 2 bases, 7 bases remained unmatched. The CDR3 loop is CATSDPTGGYTDTQYF. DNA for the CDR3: TGTGCCACCAGTGACCCCACGGGGGGGTACACAGATACGCAGTATTTT.

The chain's CDR3 is CAWSRYLGQGASGYTF. The DNA for the CDR3 is TGTGCCTGGAGTAGATATTTGGGACAGGGGGCGTCTGGCTACACCTTC. This chain uses TRBV30 with TRBJ1-2; 12 nucleotides agree with TRBD1. Trimming removed 2 bases from V and 7 bases from J; junction bases left unmatched: 11. CDR1 and CDR2 from the germline V gene are GTSNPN and SVGIG (reference sequence). This CDR3 is built from 16 residues.

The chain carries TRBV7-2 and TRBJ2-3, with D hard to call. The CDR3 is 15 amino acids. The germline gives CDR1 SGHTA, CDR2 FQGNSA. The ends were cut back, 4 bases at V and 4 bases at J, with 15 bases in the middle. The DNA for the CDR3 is TGTGCCAGCAGCTCACACCGCCCCGGGTCAGATACGCAGTATTTT. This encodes CASSSHRPGSDTQYF.